These 6 T cell receptor beta chains share one sample of origin, sequenced in a study. TCRdb recomputed calls from the 5' RACE reads with MiXCR, one row per CDR3 protein. There are some 64,000 distinct CDR3 sequences in the sample; about 22% occur only once, and 2.5% to 3% lies in the top ten. Sequencing input: memory CD4+ T cells sorted from a lymph node. The subset was: memory CD4+ T cells, CD4+CD45RO+CD25-. The receptor set was obtained from a female donor with breast cancer.

The V call is TRBV5-1, the J call TRBJ2-3; a possible D gene is TRBD2 (5 bases). Germline CDR1 reads SGHRS; CDR2 reads YFSETQ. Trimming pared 1 base from V and 4 bases from J, leaving 13 bases between. The CDR3 has 15 amino acids. The CDR3 loop is CASSLPGRIPDTQYF. The CDR3 DNA reads as TGCGCCAGCAGCTTGCCGGGAAGGATCCCAGATACGCAGTATTTT.

This clonotype was seen many times. The chain joins TRBV5-1 to TRBJ2-2; weak D call: TRBD2 (5 bases). V lost 1 base to trimming and J lost 1 base, with 8 bases between them. Looked up from germline, CDR1 is SGHRS and CDR2 is YFSETQ. CDR3 length: 15 residues. The CDR3 reads CASSLIGENTGELFF. The CDR3, as DNA: TGCGCCAGCAGCTTGATCGGGGAGAACACCGGGGAGCTGTTTTTT.

This clonotype was recorded at least ten times. V gene TRBV12-3 or TRBV12-4 combines with J gene TRBJ2-3, with 7 positions matching TRBD2. The CDR3 extends over 15 amino acids. V gave up 4 bases and J gave up 1 base; unmatched junction bases: 5. CDR3: CASSSSTSGTDTQYF. CDR3 DNA: TGTGCCAGCAGTTCCTCAACTAGCGGCACAGATACGCAGTATTTT.

This clonotype showed up just a few times. This chain uses TRBV28 with TRBJ1-1; no definite D call. The CDR3 is 14 amino acids. Germline V gives CDR1 MDHEN, CDR2 SYDVKM. V dropped 6 bases and J dropped 2 bases, with 13 bases sitting between them. CDR3 sequence reads: CASRTSPYNTEAFF. The DNA for the CDR3 is TGTGCCAGCAGGACATCACCGTACAACACTGAAGCTTTCTTT.

About this clonotype itself: A much larger clone is a single base away; this may be a read error. This sequence joins TRBV6-2 or TRBV6-3 and TRBJ2-7; 13 bases agree with TRBD2. V dropped 4 bases and J dropped 1; count of bases not matched to a gene: 1. Germline V gene data show CDR1 as MNHEY and CDR2 as SVGEGT. CDR3 length equals 15 residues. CDR3 bases: TGTGCCAGCAGTTTGACTAGCGGGAGGTCCTACGAGCAGTACTTC. It encodes CASSLTSGRSYEQYF.

V usage is TRBV7-9 and J usage is TRBJ1-6; D perhaps matches TRBD1 (5 bases). The CDR3 consists of 14 residues. The germline gives CDR1 SEHNR, CDR2 FQNEAQ (reference sequence). Deletions cut 5 bases from V and 5 bases from J, with 10 bases between. Here the CDR3 DNA reads TGTGCCAGCAGCCCGGGACGGGATAATTCACCCCTCCACTTT. Translated, it gives CASSPGRDNSPLHF.